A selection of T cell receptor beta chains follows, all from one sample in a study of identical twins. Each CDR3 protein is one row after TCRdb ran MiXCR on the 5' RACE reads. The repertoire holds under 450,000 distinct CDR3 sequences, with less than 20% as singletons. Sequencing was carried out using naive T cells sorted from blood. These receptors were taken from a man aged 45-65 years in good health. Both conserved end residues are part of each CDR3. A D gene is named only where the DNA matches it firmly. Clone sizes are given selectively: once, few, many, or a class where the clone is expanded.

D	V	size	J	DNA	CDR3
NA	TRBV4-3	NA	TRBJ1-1	TGCGCCAGCAGCCAAGGACGACCGATGAACACTGAAGCTTTCTTT	CASSQGRPMNTEAFF
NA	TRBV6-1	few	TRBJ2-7	TGTGCCAGCAGTGAAGGCCAGGGAATTGGCTACGAGCAGTACTTC	CASSEGQGIGYEQYF
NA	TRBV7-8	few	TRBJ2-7	TGTGCCAGCAGCTTAGTAGCTAGGACCTACGAGCAGTACTTC	CASSLVARTYEQYF
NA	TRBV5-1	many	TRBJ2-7	TGCGCCAGCAGCCCTAAGGGGGGCACCTACGAGCAGTACTTC	CASSPKGGTYEQYF
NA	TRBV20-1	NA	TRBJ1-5	TGCAGTGCTCCCGGGGGGCGGACGGGGAATCAGCCCCAGCATTTT	CSAPGGRTGNQPQHF
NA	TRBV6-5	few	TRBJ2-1	TGTGCCAGCAGTTACCGGGGACCATACAATGAGCAGTTCTTC	CASSYRGPYNEQFF
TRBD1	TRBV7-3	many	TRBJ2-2	TGTGCCAGCAGCTCCGACAGGGGATCCGGGGAGCTGTTTTTT	CASSSDRGSGELFF
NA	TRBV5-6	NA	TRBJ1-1	TGTGCCAGCAGCTTCCCCCGTGGAGGGGACACTGAAGCTTTCTTT	CASSFPRGGDTEAFF
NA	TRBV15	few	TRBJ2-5	TGTGCCACCAGCAGAGAACAGGGCCTCCAAGAGACCCAGTACTTC	CATSREQGLQETQYF
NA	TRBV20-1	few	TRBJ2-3	TGCAGTGCTAGAGTTCCCCGCGGGGCGACTACCCTCACAGATACGCAGTATTTT	CSARVPRGATTLTDTQYF
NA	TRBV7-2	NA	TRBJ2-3	TGTGCCAGCAGCCGGATTATCCGAGATACGCAGTATTTT	CASSRIIRDTQYF
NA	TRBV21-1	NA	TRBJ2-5	TGTGCCAGCAGCCCTTCGGGACAGGGAAGACAGGGGTTCCAAGAGACCCAGTACTTC	CASSPSGQGRQGFQETQYF
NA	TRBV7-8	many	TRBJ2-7	TGTGCCAGCAGCTCTCCTAGCTCCGAGCAGTACTTC	CASSSPSSEQYF
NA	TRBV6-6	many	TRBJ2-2	TGTGCCAGCAACACAGGGTTCACCGGGGAGCTGTTTTTT	CASNTGFTGELFF
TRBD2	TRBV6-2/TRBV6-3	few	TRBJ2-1	TGTGCCAGCAGTTTAAGGACTAGCGGGAGTCGTGGCAATGAGCAGTTCTTC	CASSLRTSGSRGNEQFF
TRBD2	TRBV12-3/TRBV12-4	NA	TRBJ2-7	TGTGCCAGCAGTTCCTGGGAGGGCGCCTACGAGCAGTACTTC	CASSSWEGAYEQYF
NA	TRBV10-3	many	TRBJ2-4	TGTGCCATCAGTGAGTCGGACTTAGAAGCCATTCAGTACTTC	CAISESDLEAIQYF
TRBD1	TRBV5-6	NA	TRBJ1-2	TGTGCCAGCAGCTTCGAAGGGGACAGGGACTATGGCTACACCTTC	CASSFEGDRDYGYTF
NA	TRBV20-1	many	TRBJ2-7	TGCAGTGCTAGAGATCCGGCTAGCTTGTCCTACGAGCAGTACTTC	CSARDPASLSYEQYF
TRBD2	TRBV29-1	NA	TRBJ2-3	TGCAGCGTTGAAGTAGGGCTCGGGAGGGGTCGGGCAGATACGCAGTATTTT	CSVEVGLGRGRADTQYF
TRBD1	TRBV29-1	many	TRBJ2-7	TGCAGCTGTGTCCTGGGACAGGGGGTCTCCTACGAGCAGTACTTC	CSCVLGQGVSYEQYF
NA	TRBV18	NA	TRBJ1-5	TGTGCCAGCTCAGCAGACAGGAATCCGCCCCAGCATTTT	CASSADRNPPQHF
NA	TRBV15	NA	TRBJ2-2	TGTGCCACCAGCAGAGATGACGTTGAAGGGCTGTTTTTT	CATSRDDVEGLFF
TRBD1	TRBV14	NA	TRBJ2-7	TGTGCCAGCAGCCAGACAGGGGTTCAGTACTTC	CASSQTGVQYF
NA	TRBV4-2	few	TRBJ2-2	TGTGCCAGCAGCCTCCCAGGACTCAACACCGGGGAGCTGTTTTTT	CASSLPGLNTGELFF
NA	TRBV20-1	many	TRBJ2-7	TGCAGTGCTCCACCGGGGGCCGGGAACGAGCAGTACTTC	CSAPPGAGNEQYF
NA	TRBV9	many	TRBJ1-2	TGTGCCAGCAGCGTAGCTACAGGAACTACCTATGGCTACACCTTC	CASSVATGTTYGYTF
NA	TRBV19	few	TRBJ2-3	TGTGCCAGTAGTAGCGGGGCCTATCGAGATACGCAGTATTTT	CASSSGAYRDTQYF
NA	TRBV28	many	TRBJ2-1	TGTGCCAGCAGCGGTTATCCTGGGGGGTCTTCCTACAATGAGCAGTTCTTC	CASSGYPGGSSYNEQFF
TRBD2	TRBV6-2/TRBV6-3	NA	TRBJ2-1	TGTGCCAGCAGTCCAGCGGGGAGCGGTGAGCAGTTCTTC	CASSPAGSGEQFF
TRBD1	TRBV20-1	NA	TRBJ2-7	TGCAGTGCTAACCTCCTCGGACAGGGTGGCGAGCAGTACTTC	CSANLLGQGGEQYF
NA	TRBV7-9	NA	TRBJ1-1	TGTGCCAGCAGCCCCATGGGAGGGGCAAACACTGAAGCTTTCTTT	CASSPMGGANTEAFF
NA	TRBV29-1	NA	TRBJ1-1	TGCAGCGTGAAGGGACCGCTAAACGGAGGGAACACTGAAGCCTTCTTT	CSVKGPLNGGNTEAFF
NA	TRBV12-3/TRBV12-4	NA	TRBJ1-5	TGTGCCAGCAGTTTAGTGGGGGGAAGACCCCCTAGCAATCAGCCCCAGCATTTT	CASSLVGGRPPSNQPQHF
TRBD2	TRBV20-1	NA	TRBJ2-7	TGCAGCGCTACAGAGCGGGAGGTATACTACGAGCAGTACTTC	CSATEREVYYEQYF
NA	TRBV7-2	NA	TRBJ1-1	TGTGCCAGCAGCTTAATGGGCGCGAACACTGAAGCTTTCTTT	CASSLMGANTEAFF
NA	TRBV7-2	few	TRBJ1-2	TGTGCCAGCAGCTTAGGCCGGGGGGCCGTCTATGGCTACACCTTC	CASSLGRGAVYGYTF
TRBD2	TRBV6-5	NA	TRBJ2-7	TGTGCCAGCAGTTACTCGAGTATGGGACTAGCGGGAGCCCAGCAGTACTTC	CASSYSSMGLAGAQQYF
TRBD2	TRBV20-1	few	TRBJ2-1	TGCAGTGCCCAAGGACTAGCGGGTACGAATGAGCAGTTCTTC	CSAQGLAGTNEQFF
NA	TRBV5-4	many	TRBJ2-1	TGTGCCAGCAGCTCGGCTACCTCCTATATGGATGAGCAGTTCTTC	CASSSATSYMDEQFF
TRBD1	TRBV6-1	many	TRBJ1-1	TGTGCCAGCAGTGAAACAATACAGGGGCTGCTCGCTTTCTTT	CASSETIQGLLAFF
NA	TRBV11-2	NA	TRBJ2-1	TGTGCCAGCAGCTTATCCCGTAACAATGAGCAGTTCTTC	CASSLSRNNEQFF
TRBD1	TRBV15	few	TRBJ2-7	TGTGCCACCAGCAGGAGGCCTCCCAGGGGGCGCGAGGCCTACGAGCAGTACTTC	CATSRRPPRGREAYEQYF
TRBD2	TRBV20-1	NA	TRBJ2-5	TGCAGTGCCCCCGGGAGCGGGAGCCGAGAGACCCAGTACTTC	CSAPGSGSRETQYF